This entry lists 9 T cell receptor beta chains sequenced from one sample in a study of blood T cell repertoires in COVID-19. TCRdb's copy holds only in-frame clones and misses some; the assay was immunoSEQ multiplex PCR. Of 200,000 to 300,000 clones in the sample, 87% were seen once. Sequences were obtained from peripheral blood. The receptors shown here come from a man aged 60 to 75 who had recovered from COVID-19.

J is TRBJ2-2 and V is TRBV11-3, with 8 bases fitting TRBD1. J was trimmed by 7 bases and V by 6 bases; bases with no gene match: 7. This CDR3 is 14 amino acids long. Per the germline V gene, CDR1 is SGHNT and CDR2 is YENEEA. CDR3 coding DNA: TGTGCCAGCAGATTAACAGGGGGAGGCGGGGAGCTGTTTTTT. As protein: CASRLTGGGGELFF. The variable domain in full, completed from reference TRBV11-3 and TRBJ2-2, reads EAGVVQSPRYKIIEKKQPVAFWCNPISGHNTLYWYLQNLGQGPELLIRYENEEAVDDSQLPKDRFSAERLKGVDSTLKIQPAELGDSAVYLCASRLTGGGGELFFGEGSRLTVL.

Written as DNA, the CDR3 is TGTGCCAGCAGAGAAAGGACAGTCCTCTATGGCTACACCTTC. Its protein product is CASRERTVLYGYTF. The chain has TRBV2 and TRBJ1-2; weak D call: TRBD1 (6 bases). Germline CDR1 is SNHLY and CDR2 is FYNNEI. V was cut by 6 bases and J by 4 bases, with 15 bases left in between. The CDR3 has 14 residues.

The gene calls are TRBV11-2 and TRBJ1-1; D uncertain. CDR1 and CDR2 (germline): SGHAT, FQNNGV. V gave up 3 bases and J gave up 1 base, with 6 bases separating them. The CDR3 covers 13 residues. For the CDR3, the DNA is TGTGCCAGCAGCTTCTCACAGAACACTGAAGCTTTCTTT. It codes for CASSFSQNTEAFF.

The chain couples TRBV19 to TRBJ2-1; 15 bases agree with TRBD2. The CDR3 length is 19 residues. Germline V gene data show CDR1 as LNHDA and CDR2 as SQIVND (reference sequence). With V trimmed by 3 bases and J by 4 bases, 10 bases remained unmatched. The CDR3 DNA reads TGTGCCAGTAGTATTACCGGGACTAGCGGGGGGTACCAATACAATGAGCAGTTCTTC. Translating it yields CASSITGTSGGYQYNEQFF. The complete variable domain, with remaining parts taken from reference TRBV19 and TRBJ2-1, reads DGGITQSPKYLFRKEGQNVTLSCEQNLNHDAMYWYRQDPGQGLRLIYYSQIVNDFQKGDIAEGYSVSREKKESFPLTVTSAQKNPTAFYLCASSITGTSGGYQYNEQFFGPGTRLTVL.

The chain links TRBV24-1 to TRBJ2-7; D may be TRBD1 (6 bases). In germline, CDR1 is KGHDR, CDR2 SFDVKD. V was pared by 9 bases and J by 0 bases, with 17 bases between. The CDR3 runs to 15 residues. The CDR3 sequence is CATGGPQGSSYEQYF. The CDR3 nucleotides read TGTGCCACCGGAGGCCCACAGGGTAGCTCCTACGAGCAGTACTTC.

The V and J genes are TRBV29-1 and TRBJ1-1; D is ambiguous. V shed 3 bases and J shed 1 base, with 3 bases lying between them. CDR3 length: 11 residues. Germline CDR1 reads SQVTM; CDR2 reads ANQGSEA. CDR3 nucleotide sequence: TGCAGCGTTGACAAGAACACTGAAGCTTTCTTT. As protein: CSVDKNTEAFF. Based on the CDR3 plus reference TRBV29-1 and TRBJ1-1, the full variable domain is SAVISQKPSRDICQRGTSLTIQCQVDSQVTMMFWYRQQPGQSLTLIATANQGSEATYESGFVIDKFPISRPNLTFSTLTVSNMSPEDSSIYLCSVDKNTEAFFGQGTRLTVV.

The chain combines TRBV14 with TRBJ2-5; 9 bases are a match to TRBD2. Germline-derived CDR1 and CDR2 are SGHDN and FVKESK. V shed 4 bases and J 0 bases; nucleotides not matched to a gene: 6. This CDR3 has 16 amino acids. This CDR3 reads CASSPGLAWYQETQYF. The CDR3 coding sequence is TGTGCCAGCAGCCCGGGACTAGCTTGGTACCAAGAGACCCAGTACTTC.

V and J are TRBV5-1 and TRBJ2-2; D might be TRBD2 (5 bases). With 2 bases removed from V and 0 bases from J, the gap between germline ends came to 17 bases. Looked up from germline, CDR1 is SGHRS and CDR2 is YFSETQ. The CDR3 contains 18 residues. CDR3 in amino acids: CASSFSGLLGANTGELFF. CDR3 DNA sequence: TGCGCCAGCAGCTTCTCCGGTCTTTTGGGAGCGAACACCGGGGAGCTGTTTTTT.

V is TRBV7-9 and J is TRBJ1-6, with no clear D. Germline V lookup: CDR1 SEHNR, CDR2 FQNEAQ (reference sequence). This CDR3 region has 15 residues. Trimming removed 0 bases at V and 6 bases at J, with 9 bases between. In nucleotides, the CDR3 is TGTGCCAGCAGCTTAGCGGGCGCCGGTAATTCACCCCTCCACTTT. As protein: CASSLAGAGNSPLHF.